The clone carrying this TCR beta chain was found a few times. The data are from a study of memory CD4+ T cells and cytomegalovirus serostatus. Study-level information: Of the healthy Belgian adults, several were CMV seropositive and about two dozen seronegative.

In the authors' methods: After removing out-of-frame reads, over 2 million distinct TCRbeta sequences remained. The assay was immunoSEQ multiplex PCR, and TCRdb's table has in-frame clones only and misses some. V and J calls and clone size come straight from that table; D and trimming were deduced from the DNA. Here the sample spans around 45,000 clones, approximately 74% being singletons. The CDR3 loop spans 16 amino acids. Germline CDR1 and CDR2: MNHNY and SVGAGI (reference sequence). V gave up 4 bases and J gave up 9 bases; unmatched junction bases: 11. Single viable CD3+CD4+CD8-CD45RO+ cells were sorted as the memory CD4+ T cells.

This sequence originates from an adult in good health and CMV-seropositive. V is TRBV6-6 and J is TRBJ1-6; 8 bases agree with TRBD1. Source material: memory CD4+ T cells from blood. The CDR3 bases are TGTGCCAGCAGTTCTACCCTCGCAGGGGGCGGTTCACCCCTCCACTTT. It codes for CASSSTLAGGGSPLHF.